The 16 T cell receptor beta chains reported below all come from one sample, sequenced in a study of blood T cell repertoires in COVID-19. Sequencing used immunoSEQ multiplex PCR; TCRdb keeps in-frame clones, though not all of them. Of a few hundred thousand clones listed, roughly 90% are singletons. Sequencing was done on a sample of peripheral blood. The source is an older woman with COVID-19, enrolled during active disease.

Written as DNA, the CDR3 is TGCGCCAGCAGCTTGCAGTCAGGGTCCTACAATGAGCAGTTCTTC. As protein: CASSLQSGSYNEQFF. The chain employs TRBV5-1 and TRBJ2-1; tentative D call: TRBD1 (5 bases). Germline assignment: CDR1 SGHRS and CDR2 YFSETQ. The CDR3 spans 15 residues. Trimming took off 1 base at V and 1 base at J, with 9 bases between the two ends.

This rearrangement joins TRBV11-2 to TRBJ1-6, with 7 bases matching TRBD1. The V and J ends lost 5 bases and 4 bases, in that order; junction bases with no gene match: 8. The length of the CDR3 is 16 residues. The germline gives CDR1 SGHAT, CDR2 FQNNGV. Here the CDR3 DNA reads TGTGCCAGCAGCGCACGGGACAGTCTTTATAATTCACCCCTCCACTTT. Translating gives CASSARDSLYNSPLHF.

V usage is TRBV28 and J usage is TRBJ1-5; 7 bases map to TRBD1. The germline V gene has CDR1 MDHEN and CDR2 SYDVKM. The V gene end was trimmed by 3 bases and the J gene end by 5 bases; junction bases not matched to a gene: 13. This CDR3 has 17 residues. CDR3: CASSLDSIDRDDQPQHF. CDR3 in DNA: TGTGCCAGCAGTTTGGATAGTATAGACAGGGATGATCAGCCCCAGCATTTT.

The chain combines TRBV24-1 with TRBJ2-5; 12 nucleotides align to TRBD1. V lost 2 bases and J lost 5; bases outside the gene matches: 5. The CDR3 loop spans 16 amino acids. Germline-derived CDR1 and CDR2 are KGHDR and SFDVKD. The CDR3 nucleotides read TGTGCCACCAGTGATTCGGGACAGGGGGCGTCGGAGACCCAGTACTTC. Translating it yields CATSDSGQGASETQYF.

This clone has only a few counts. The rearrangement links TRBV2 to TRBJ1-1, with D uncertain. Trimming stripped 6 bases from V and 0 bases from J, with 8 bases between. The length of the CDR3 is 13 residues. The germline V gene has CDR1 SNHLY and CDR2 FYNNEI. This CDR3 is CASSYAMNTEAFF. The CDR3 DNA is TGTGCCAGCAGCTACGCGATGAACACTGAAGCTTTCTTT.

The CDR3: CARSNRVVPVRGVSPLHF. CDR3 DNA: TGTGCCAGGTCAAACAGGGTGGTCCCCGTGAGGGGTGTTTCACCCCTCCACTTT. V and J are TRBV19 and TRBJ1-6; possibly TRBD1 for D (6 bases). V shed 9 bases and J shed 9 bases, with 30 bases lying between them. The CDR3 runs 18 residues. Germline V gives CDR1 LNHDA, CDR2 SQIVND (reference sequence).

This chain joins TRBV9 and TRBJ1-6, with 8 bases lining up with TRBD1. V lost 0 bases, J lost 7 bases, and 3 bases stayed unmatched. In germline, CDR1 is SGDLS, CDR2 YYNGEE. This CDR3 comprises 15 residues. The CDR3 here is CASSVEDRENSPLHF. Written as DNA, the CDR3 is TGTGCCAGCAGCGTAGAGGACAGGGAGAATTCACCCCTCCACTTT.

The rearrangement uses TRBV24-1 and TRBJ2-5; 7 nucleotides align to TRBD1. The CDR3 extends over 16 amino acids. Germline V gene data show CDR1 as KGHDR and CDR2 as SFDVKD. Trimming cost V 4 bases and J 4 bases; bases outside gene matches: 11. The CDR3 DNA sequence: TGTGCCACCAGTGACCTGAGACAGGGAGAGGGAGAGACCCAGTACTTC. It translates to CATSDLRQGEGETQYF.

The CDR3 protein is CASSQDGPRRGATSGANVLTF. The CDR3 DNA sequence: TGTGCCAGCAGCCAAGACGGGCCTCGGCGGGGGGCCACCTCTGGGGCCAACGTCCTGACTTTC. V is TRBV4-2 and J is TRBJ2-6, with 8 bases aligning to TRBD2. V shed 0 bases and J 0 bases; nucleotides not matched to a gene: 13. Germline V lookup: CDR1 LGHNA, CDR2 YNFKEQ. The CDR3 is made up of 21 amino acids.

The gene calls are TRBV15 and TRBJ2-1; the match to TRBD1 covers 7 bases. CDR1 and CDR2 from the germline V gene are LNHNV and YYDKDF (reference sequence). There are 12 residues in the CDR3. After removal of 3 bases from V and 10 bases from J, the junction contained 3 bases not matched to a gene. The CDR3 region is CATSRGQTEQFF. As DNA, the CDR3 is TGTGCCACCAGCAGGGGACAGACCGAGCAGTTCTTC.

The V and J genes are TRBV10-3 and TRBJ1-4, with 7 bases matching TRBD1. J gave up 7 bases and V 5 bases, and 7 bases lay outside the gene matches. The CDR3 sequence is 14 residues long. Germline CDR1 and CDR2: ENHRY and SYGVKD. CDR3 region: CAISFDREAEKLFF. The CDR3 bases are TGTGCCATCAGTTTCGACAGGGAGGCTGAAAAACTGTTTTTT.

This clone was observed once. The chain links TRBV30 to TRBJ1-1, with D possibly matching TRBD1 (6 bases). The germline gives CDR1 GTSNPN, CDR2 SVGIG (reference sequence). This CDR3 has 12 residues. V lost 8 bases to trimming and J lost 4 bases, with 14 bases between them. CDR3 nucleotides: TGTGCCGGAATGACAGGCCCCACTGAAGCTTTCTTT. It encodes CAGMTGPTEAFF.

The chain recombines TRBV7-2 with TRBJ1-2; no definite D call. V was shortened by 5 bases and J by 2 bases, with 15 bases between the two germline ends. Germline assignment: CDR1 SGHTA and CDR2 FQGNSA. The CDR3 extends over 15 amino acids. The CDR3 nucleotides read TGTGCCAGCAGCCCCGGTCCGGGAAAAAACTATGGCTACACCTTC. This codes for CASSPGPGKNYGYTF.

CDR3 in amino acids: CASSLFSMVNTEAFF. The CDR3 DNA reads as TGCGCCAGCAGCCTCTTTAGTATGGTGAACACTGAAGCTTTCTTT. The V and J genes are TRBV4-1 and TRBJ1-1; no definite D call. The CDR3 sequence is 15 residues long. The V and J ends lost 4 bases and 0 bases respectively, with 12 bases between them. The germline V gene has CDR1 MGHRA and CDR2 YSYEKL.

CDR3 residues: CAWTTGNTIYF. CDR3 coding DNA: TGTGCCTGGACAACTGGAAACACCATATATTTT. The chain recombines TRBV30 with TRBJ1-3; D unresolved. Trimming stripped 4 bases from V and 2 bases from J, with 3 bases between. The CDR3 extends over 11 amino acids. In germline, CDR1 is GTSNPN, CDR2 SVGIG (reference sequence).

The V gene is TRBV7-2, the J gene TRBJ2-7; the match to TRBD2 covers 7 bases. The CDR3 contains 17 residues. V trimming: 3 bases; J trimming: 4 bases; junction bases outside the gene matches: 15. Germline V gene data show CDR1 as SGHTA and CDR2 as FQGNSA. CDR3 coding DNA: TGTGCCAGCAGCTTGCGGGTCCCGGCGGGGGAGGGGTACGAGCAGTACTTC. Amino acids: CASSLRVPAGEGYEQYF. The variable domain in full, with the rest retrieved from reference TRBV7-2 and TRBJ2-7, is GAGVSQSPSNKVTEKGKDVELRCDPISGHTALYWYRQSLGQGLEFLIYFQGNSAPDKSGLPSDRFSAERTGGSVSTLTIQRTQQEDSAVYLCASSLRVPAGEGYEQYFGPGTRLTVT.